A selection of T cell receptor beta chains follows, all from one sample in a study of Graves' ophthalmopathy and Graves' hyperthyroidism. TCRdb itself ran the multiplex PCR reads through MiXCR, one entry per CDR3 protein. The sample includes 210,000 or so distinct CDR3 sequences, around 30% of them seen just once. Specimen: peripheral blood. All receptors come from a man aged 50 to 59 with Graves' ophthalmopathy. CDR3s include the opening cysteine and the closing phenylalanine or tryptophan. D genes are given only for firm matches. Clone sizes are given selectively: once, few, many, or a class where the clone is expanded.

many | TRBD1 | TRBJ2-7 | TRBV27 | TGTGCCAGCAGTTTATCGGGGGACAGGCCCTACGAGCAGTACTTC | CASSLSGDRPYEQYF
many | TRBD1 | TRBJ1-2 | TRBV28 | TGTGCCAGCAGCGGACAGGGGGCTTCCTACTATGGCTACACCTTC | CASSGQGASYYGYTF
many | - | TRBJ2-7 | TRBV6-2/TRBV6-3 | TGTGCCAGCAGTTACTCCTGGGGTAGGGTCGAGCAGTACTTC | CASSYSWGRVEQYF
many | - | TRBJ2-2 | TRBV11-1 | TGTGCCAGCAGCCCGGACACTACCGGGGAGCTGTTTTTT | CASSPDTTGELFF
many | TRBD1 | TRBJ1-1 | TRBV29-1 | TGCAGCGCCTGGGACAGGGAGCACACTGAAGCTTTCTTT | CSAWDREHTEAFF
- | TRBD1 | TRBJ2-7 | TRBV12-3/TRBV12-4 | TGTGCCAGCAGTTTAGCCGGGACAGACTCCTACGAGCAGTACTTC | CASSLAGTDSYEQYF
- | - | TRBJ1-1 | TRBV19 | TGTGCCAGTAGTATTCCCGGAGGGAGTAAGACTGAAGCTTTCTTT | CASSIPGGSKTEAFF
many | - | TRBJ1-2 | TRBV12-3/TRBV12-4 | TGTGCCAGCAGTTTTCCCAGTGGGGGCTACACCTTC | CASSFPSGGYTF
many | - | TRBJ2-5 | TRBV29-1 | TGCAGCGTTGAAGTGGGAGAGACCCAGTACTTC | CSVEVGETQYF
- | TRBD2 | TRBJ2-5 | TRBV28 | TGTGCCAGCAGTTTACGACTAGCGGGAGTATGGGAGACCCAGTACTTC | CASSLRLAGVWETQYF
few | - | TRBJ1-3 | TRBV6-1 | TGTGCCAGCAGTGATCTTAGGATTCTTCCTCGAAACACCATATATTTT | CASSDLRILPRNTIYF
few | - | TRBJ2-7 | TRBV20-1 | TGCAGTGCTAGACCAGACTACGAGCAGTACTTC | CSARPDYEQYF
many | - | TRBJ1-2 | TRBV19 | TGTGCCAGTAGTATGGGGATAGGGGCTGGCTACACCTTC | CASSMGIGAGYTF
- | TRBD2 | TRBJ2-7 | TRBV5-5 | TGTGCCAGCAGCTTGGCCTCCGCGGGGGGGACCTACGAGCAGTACTTC | CASSLASAGGTYEQYF
- | TRBD2 | TRBJ2-5 | TRBV7-8 | TGTGCCAGCACTCCGTACCTAGCGGGAGGGCTGGAGACCCAGTACTTC | CASTPYLAGGLETQYF
- | - | TRBJ1-5 | TRBV12-3/TRBV12-4 | TGTGCCAGCAGTTTAGAGAGGTACTTCAATCAGCCCCAGCATTTT | CASSLERYFNQPQHF
many | - | TRBJ1-1 | TRBV20-1 | TGCAGCCCCGCCCCGGGGACTGAAGCTTTCTTT | CSPAPGTEAFF
many | - | TRBJ2-7 | TRBV2 | TGTGCCAGCAGTGACGACAATCGCTCCTACGAGCAGTACTTC | CASSDDNRSYEQYF
- | TRBD2 | TRBJ2-5 | TRBV7-2 | TGTGCCAGCACCCCGGGACAAGCGGGGGCAGGGGAGACCCAGTACTTC | CASTPGQAGAGETQYF
- | - | TRBJ1-2 | TRBV12-3/TRBV12-4 | TGTGCCAGCAGTTTACTGGGCAGCAACTATGGCTACACCTTC | CASSLLGSNYGYTF
many | - | TRBJ1-6 | TRBV20-1 | TGCAGTGCTAGAGGTTTCAACCAGTTCACAGGACATTCACCCCTCCACTTT | CSARGFNQFTGHSPLHF
many | TRBD1 | TRBJ2-7 | TRBV28 | TGTGCCAGCAGTTCGACAACGGGACAGGGGAGGAACGAGCAGTACTTC | CASSSTTGQGRNEQYF
many | - | TRBJ1-2 | TRBV6-6 | TGTGCCAGCAGCCCCCCGGCTGGCAGGGGTGATGGCTACACCTTC | CASSPPAGRGDGYTF
many | - | TRBJ2-5 | TRBV30 | TGTGCCTGGAGTTCACCCGAGGCCGGGGACCAGTACTTC | CAWSSPEAGDQYF